This T cell receptor (beta chain) was sequenced in a study of memory B cells and T cells in multiple sclerosis. Clones were read by immunoSEQ multiplex PCR, and TCRdb kept only the in-frame ones, dropping some. The repertoire holds under 50,000 clones, with roughly 82% as singletons. Points on this clone: What it recognizes is unknown.

Study-wide points: Shared clonotype counts depended on differing compartment clone-set sizes and were normalized.

Separate sequencing covered autoproliferating (CFSE-dim) and non-proliferating (CFSE-high) T cells from stimulus-free culture. Replicate wells were pooled after more than 6 days of stimulus-free culture of some 50 million CFSE-labeled PBMCs. Without exogenous stimuli, around 0.54 uM CFSE-labeled PBMCs were cultured serum-free. Trimming shortened V by 5 bases and J by 0 bases, and 11 bases separated the two germline ends. The germline CDR1 and CDR2 sequences are GTSNPN and SVGIG (reference sequence). The CDR3 spans 14 residues. Sequencing was performed on PBMCs from blood kept in culture. This receptor was obtained from a human donor with multiple sclerosis. The chain combines TRBV30 with TRBJ1-3; D perhaps matches TRBD1 (6 bases). CDR3 DNA sequence: TGTGCCTGGGGTCGGACAGTCTCTGGAAACACCATATATTTT. Encoded protein: CAWGRTVSGNTIYF.